The 23 T cell receptor beta chains below come from one sample, sequenced in a study of tumor-infiltrating lymphocytes in primary liver carcinoma. The source of the blood RNA was unsorted whole blood, and germline DNA was extracted as well. A constant-region primer served to make TCR beta cDNA from about 530 ng total RNA. Three nested multiplex PCR rounds, a slightly modified ARM-PCR method, built the TCR beta libraries. The opening two PCR rounds, 10 cycles each, paired TRBV1-TRBV30 forward primers with a C-beta reverse primer. TCRdb independently ran MiXCR on the multiplex PCR reads; one entry per CDR3 protein. The table includes 300,000 to 350,000 distinct CDR3 sequences, less than 70% detected once. Sequenced input: peripheral blood. The receptors come from a man aged 40-55 years with primary liver carcinoma and hepatitis B virus infection.

Concerning this clonotype itself: This may stem from a read error, because a much larger clone lies one nucleotide away. This is likely a read error, given that the CDR3 carries no conserved phenylalanine or tryptophan at its end. The CDR3 loop reads CASTEARIQTEAFS. The CDR3 coding sequence is TGTGCCAGCACCGAGGCCCGGATTCAAACTGAAGCTTTCTCT. The V call is TRBV12-3 or TRBV12-4, the J call TRBJ1-1; the D is unclear. The CDR3 has 14 residues. V dropped 7 bases and J dropped 5 bases, with 17 bases sitting between them.

Ten or more counts support this clonotype. The chain carries TRBV11-2 and TRBJ2-7, with 7 bases identical to TRBD2. The CDR3 runs to 14 residues. The ends lost 0 bases at V and 11 bases at J; junction bases unmatched: 10. Germline V gene sequence: CDR1 SGHAT, CDR2 FQNNGV. CDR3 nucleotides: TGTGCCAGCAGCTTAGATCAACCCGGGACTAAGGAGTACTTC. This gives the protein CASSLDQPGTKEYF.

As concerns this clonotype: One end of the junction does not line up with germline, which may come from a read error. The chain recombines TRBV11-2 with TRBJ2-7; D unclear. The CDR3 runs to 12 residues. Looked up from germline, CDR1 is SGHAT and CDR2 is FQNNGV. CDR3 in DNA: TGTGTCAGCAGCCTAAATGCCTACGAGCAGTACTTC. Translated, it gives CVSSLNAYEQYF.

About this clonotype: A much larger clone is a single base away; this may be a read error. The rearrangement links TRBV10-3 to TRBJ2-1; tentative D call: TRBD2 (6 bases). Per germline, CDR1 ENHRY and CDR2 SYGVKD. The CDR3 is 11 amino acids. Trimming stripped 4 bases from V and 10 bases from J, with 8 bases between. The CDR3 DNA is TGTGCCATCAGTGGGGGGGAAGAGCAGTTCTTC. Protein sequence: CAISGGEEQFF.

Remarks on this clonotype: A read error may be the cause here, since a much bigger clone is one base away. The chain uses TRBV4-1 and TRBJ2-3, with 8 bases identical to TRBD2. This CDR3 contains 17 residues. Looked up from germline, CDR1 is MGHRA and CDR2 is YSYEKL. The CDR3 is CARSQAWTSRDTDTQYF. In DNA, the CDR3 is TGCGCCAGGAGCCAAGCTTGGACTAGCCGGGACACAGATACGCAGTATTTT.

V gene TRBV12-3 or TRBV12-4 combines with J gene TRBJ1-1; tentative D call: TRBD1 (6 bases). V lost 3 bases, J lost 1 base, and 9 bases lay in between. The CDR3 spans 14 residues. Here the CDR3 reads CASSFGQQNTEAFF. In nucleotides, the CDR3 is TGTGCCAGCAGTTTCGGACAGCAGAACACTGAAGCTTTCTTT.

The chain is built from TRBV10-3 and TRBJ2-7; D possibly uses TRBD1 or TRBD2 (5 bases each). The V gene's germline CDR1 is ENHRY and CDR2 SYGVKD. The CDR3 consists of 12 residues. V was trimmed by 4 bases and J by 7 bases, leaving 11 bases between them. The CDR3 protein is CAISGGPGEQYF. CDR3 in DNA: TGTGCCATCAGTGGGGGACCGGGAGAGCAGTACTTC.

Details on this clonotype: The junction shows a germline mismatch at one end, possibly a read error. The J gene is TRBJ2-7, the V gene TRBV11-2; D call uncertain. This CDR3 is built from 15 residues. CDR1 and CDR2 from the germline V gene are SGHAT and FQNNGV. The CDR3 sequence is CAGSLGRTAPHEQYF. The CDR3 nucleotides read TGTGCCGGCAGCTTAGGCAGGACGGCCCCCCACGAGCAATACTTC.

The chain employs TRBV5-4 and TRBJ2-2, with 11 nucleotides matching TRBD1. The CDR3 is 15 residues long. Trimming at V came to 3 bases and at J to 4 bases, leaving 2 bases not matched to a gene. CDR1 SGHNT and CDR2 YYREEE come from the germline V gene (reference sequence). The CDR3 loop is CASSSGQGATGELFF. CDR3 nucleotide sequence: TGTGCCAGCAGCTCCGGACAGGGGGCCACCGGGGAGCTGTTTTTT.

About this clonotype: This clone may be a read error of a much larger clone one base away. The chain employs TRBV4-2 and TRBJ2-1, with D perhaps TRBD2 (5 bases). Germline V gene data show CDR1 as LGHNA and CDR2 as YNFKEQ. The CDR3 is made up of 13 amino acids. For the CDR3, the DNA is TGTGCCAGCAGCCAATTGGACTTAAATGAGCAGCTCTTC. Protein product: CASSQLDLNEQLF.

This clonotype showed up many times. The gene calls are TRBV11-2 and TRBJ2-1; D is possibly TRBD1 (6 bases). The CDR3 covers 15 residues. Per the germline V gene, CDR1 is SGHAT and CDR2 is FQNNGV. The V end was cut by 3 bases, the J end by 3 bases, with 12 bases between. The CDR3 DNA follows: TGTGCCAGCAGCTTGGAACAGGGTCTCTACAATGAGCAGTTCTTC. The encoded protein is CASSLEQGLYNEQFF.

This clonotype appeared a few times. The chain is built from TRBV5-1 and TRBJ2-7; the D is unclear. Germline assignment: CDR1 SGHRS and CDR2 YFSETQ. V gave up 2 bases and J gave up 0 bases, with 9 bases separating them. CDR3 length: 14 amino acids. The CDR3 loop reads CASSLDANSYEQYF. The CDR3 DNA reads TGCGCCAGCAGCTTAGACGCGAACTCCTACGAGCAGTACTTC. The full variable domain, rest sourced from reference TRBV5-1 and TRBJ2-7, is KAGVTQTPRYLIKTRGQQVTLSCSPISGHRSVSWYQQTPGQGLQFLFEYFSETQRNKGNFPGRFSGRQFSNSRSEMNVSTLELGDSALYLCASSLDANSYEQYFGPGTRLTVT.

Regarding this clonotype: One end of the junction does not line up with germline, which may come from a read error. The chain combines TRBV11-2 with TRBJ2-4, with TRBD2 as a possible D gene (5 bases). Germline V lookup: CDR1 SGHAT, CDR2 FQNNGV. CDR3 length equals 16 residues. The DNA for the CDR3 is TGTGTCAGCAGCTTAGCCTTCGGGATGGCCAAAAACATTCAGTGCTTC. As protein: CVSSLAFGMAKNIQCF.

As regards this clonotype: A much larger clone is a single base away; this may be a read error. The chain's CDR3 is CASSQDSQRYVPGELFF. The CDR3 bases are TGCGCCAGCAGCCAAGATTCGCAGAGATATGTTCCCGGGGAGCTGTTTTTT. V gene TRBV4-1 combines with J gene TRBJ2-2; D call uncertain. Trimming cost V 0 bases and J 6 bases, with 17 bases left between them. CDR3 length equals 17 residues. The germline gives CDR1 MGHRA, CDR2 YSYEKL.

The chain has TRBV5-1 and TRBJ2-2, with D possibly TRBD2 on 6 matching bases. This CDR3 spans 14 amino acids. The germline gives CDR1 SGHRS, CDR2 YFSETQ. V lost 8 bases, J lost 2 bases, and 13 bases lay in between. The CDR3, as DNA: TGCGCCAGTCGGACTACCCCTAACACCGGGGAGCTGTTTTTT. It yields the protein CASRTTPNTGELFF.

The chain has TRBV6-2 or TRBV6-3 and TRBJ2-3, with a possible D match to TRBD2 (5 bases). The germline V gene has CDR1 MNHEY and CDR2 SVGEGT. This CDR3 has 14 amino acids. The V end was cut by 2 bases, the J end by 4 bases, with 10 bases between. The CDR3 sequence: CASSYLQEADTQYF. The CDR3 DNA follows: TGTGCCAGCAGTTACCTCCAGGAGGCAGATACGCAGTATTTT.

A remark on this clonotype: A junction boundary mismatches the germline segment, possibly from a read error. The rearrangement joins TRBV4-2 to TRBJ1-1, with D tentatively TRBD1 (5 bases). The CDR3 extends over 15 amino acids. CDR1 LGHNA and CDR2 YNFKEQ come from the germline V gene. CDR3 protein: CVSSQARGGGTEAFF. CDR3 bases: TGTGTCAGCAGCCAGGCCCGGGGGGGAGGTACTGAAGCTTTCTTT.

Remarks on this clonotype: At one end the junction does not follow the germline gene, possibly because of a read error. The rearrangement joins TRBV11-3 to TRBJ2-5, with 10 bases that match TRBD1. The CDR3 has 15 amino acids. Germline V lookup: CDR1 SGHNT, CDR2 YENEEA. CDR3 DNA sequence: TGTGCCAGCAGTCAGACAGGGGGCTTGGGAGAGATCCAGTACTTC. It translates to CASSQTGGLGEIQYF.

The rearrangement joins TRBV11-3 to TRBJ1-1; possible D gene TRBD1, 6 bases. From germline, CDR1 is SGHNT and CDR2 YENEEA. This CDR3 comprises 13 residues. The CDR3 region has the DNA TGTGCAAACAGCTTAGGGGGGAACACTGAAGCTTTCTTT. This translates into CANSLGGNTEAFF.

With respect to this clonotype: Compared with germline, one end of the junction differs, possibly owing to a read error. The chain uses TRBV11-2 and TRBJ2-7, with TRBD2 matching 8 bases. Germline-derived CDR1 and CDR2 are SGHAT and FQNNGV. CDR3 length equals 16 residues. The CDR3 sequence is CASSPRIAGRSYEQYF. The CDR3 bases are TGTGCTAGCAGCCCCCGGATAGCGGGACGGTCCTACGAGCAGTACTTC.

Remarks on this clonotype: Just one base apart from a much larger clone, this may be a read error. The chain employs TRBV29-1 and TRBJ1-1; no clear D gene. The V and J ends lost 3 bases and 3 bases respectively, with 11 bases between them. The CDR3 consists of 13 residues. Germline V gene lookup returns CDR1 SQVTM and CDR2 ANQGSEA. CDR3 nucleotide sequence: TGCAGCGTTGATGAGTCGGTATACACTGAAGCTTTCTTT. The encoded protein is CSVDESVYTEAFF.

This clonotype was counted once. The final CDR3 position lacks the conserved phenylalanine or tryptophan, pointing to a likely read error. CDR3: CAISWDSANTGELFS. CDR3 sequence (DNA): TGTGCCATCAGCTGGGATAGCGCGAACACCGGGGAGCTGTTTTCT. This chain connects TRBV11-2 to TRBJ2-2; TRBD2 might be the D (5 bases). CDR3 size: 15 residues. Germline assignment: CDR1 SGHAT and CDR2 FQNNGV.

This clonotype was found a few times. The rearrangement joins TRBV5-6 to TRBJ2-7; D might be TRBD2 (6 bases). V lost 3 bases to trimming and J lost 3 bases, with 19 bases between them. The CDR3 runs 16 residues. Germline V gene data show CDR1 as SGHDT and CDR2 as YYEEEE. Here the CDR3 DNA reads TGTGCCAGCAGCTCAACTGTGGGACTCTCCCTCTACGAGCAGTACTTC. It codes for CASSSTVGLSLYEQYF.